Below, one TCR beta chain is given with its context. Its antigen remains undetermined. No base-level quality is on record; no much larger clone is a single base apart. To sequence the TCRbeta CDR3 region, genomic DNA was isolated from the sorted cells. TCRbeta CDR3 regions were sequenced using the immunoSEQ Assay. TCRdb limited this immuneACCESS table to in-frame rearrangements with V and J called. A share of clones is missing; checked studies link under half to unresolved V genes, and the rest is unexplained. This sample holds about 90,000 clones; around 85% were observed only once. The ten biggest clones cover roughly 0.22% of the sample. This sample was included in a study of OX40 agonist ivuxolimab in advanced cancers. Regarding the complete study: Ivuxolimab was an agonistic, fully human IgG2 monoclonal antibody directed against OX40 (CD134), a costimulatory receptor. The monotherapy dose-escalation portion (N ≈ 50 patients) of the phase I ivuxolimab trial is reported in the paper. In the dose-escalation cohort, 82.7% of patients were male, and the mean age was approximately 55 years, with a range of about 23 to 80. Partial responses occurred in three dose-escalation patients: two with cutaneous melanoma and one with hepatocellular carcinoma. The point of sequencing TCRbeta in the periphery was to test whether ivuxolimab changed TCR sequence diversity and drove clonal T-cell expansion. Intravenous ivuxolimab was administered to patients every 2 weeks at six dose levels: 0.01, 0.1, 0.3, 1.5, 3 and 10 mg/kg. Patients were allowed to have had prior anti-PD-1, anti-PD-L1 or anti-CTLA-4 therapy, and around 37% of the dose-escalation patients had previously received checkpoint inhibitors. Of the roughly 52 patients in dose escalation, some 20 had hepatocellular carcinoma, roughly 15 had melanoma, 9 had renal cell carcinoma and 9 had head and neck cancer.

Findings and caveats that apply to the study as a whole: In partial responders in the 0.1-3.0 mg/kg groups, normalized peripheral clonal expansion was found to be among the lowest, especially among CD8+ T cells. Which antigens the clonally expanded peripheral T cells were specific for was not determined. After ivuxolimab, expanded clones were on average more numerous among CD8+ T cells than among CD4+ T cells. At doses of 0.1 to 3.0 mg/kg, clonal expansion of both CD4+ and CD8+ T cells in blood was seen between baseline and week 6. Low levels of normalized T-cell clonal expansion were also seen in some patients who did not respond.

V is cut by 7 bases and J by 5 bases, and the space between the germline ends is 12 bases. The germline V gene (reference sequence) gives CDR1 as SGHNT and CDR2 as YYREEE. The cysteine opens and the phenylalanine closes a CDR3 of 12 amino acids. CDR3 DNA only is kept here, 36 bases in frame from base 1. Patients with a history of autoimmune disease or receiving systemic immunosuppression were excluded from the trial. Peripheral blood for TCR sequencing was drawn from every dose cohort at baseline, at cycle 4 day 1 and at cycle 7 day 1. Samples were obtained from an open-label, multicenter, first-in-human phase I dose-escalation trial of ivuxolimab. The trial enrolled adults with locally advanced or metastatic head and neck squamous cell, hepatocellular, melanoma or renal cell carcinoma. Before TCR sequencing, CD4+ T cells and CD8+ T cells were sorted from peripheral blood as separate populations.

This specimen consisted of CD4+ or CD8+ T cells sorted from blood, obtained in a trial of the OX40 agonist ivuxolimab. The clonotype originates from an adult with an advanced solid tumor such as melanoma, head and neck, liver or kidney cancer. Rearrangement joined TRBV5-4 to TRBJ1-2; tentative D gene TRBD1, with 5 bases matching. The CDR3 amino acid sequence is: CASAGGDYGYTF. The DNA reads TGTGCCAGCGCGGGGGGAGATTATGGCTACACCTTC.